A single sample is the source of the 22 T cell receptor beta chains below, sequenced in a study of T cell repertoires in cytomegalovirus infection. TCRdb recomputed calls from the reads with MiXCR, one row per CDR3 protein. The data contain roughly 280,000 distinct CDR3 sequences, roughly 13% of them singletons. Sample: PBMCs. These receptors were obtained from a human donor in good health (CMV status not recorded). Some clones in this sample may be carry-over from other donors' samples.

The V call is TRBV29-1, the J call TRBJ1-2, with D uncertain. With 0 bases removed from V and 0 bases from J, the gap between germline ends came to 26 bases. Germline lookup yields CDR1 SQVTM and CDR2 ANQGSEA. This CDR3 is 20 amino acids long. CDR3 in DNA: TGCAGCGTTGAAGATCAGAAGGGAGGACCGGGGAATAGAGCTAACTATGGCTACACCTTC. Residues: CSVEDQKGGPGNRANYGYTF. Complete variable domain (other parts from reference TRBV29-1 and TRBJ1-2): SAVISQKPSRDICQRGTSLTIQCQVDSQVTMMFWYRQQPGQSLTLIATANQGSEATYESGFVIDKFPISRPNLTFSTLTVSNMSPEDSSIYLCSVEDQKGGPGNRANYGYTFGSGTRLTVV.

The chain recombines TRBV5-5 with TRBJ2-1; D gene uncertain. Trimming shortened V by 6 bases and J by 13 bases, and 17 bases separated the two germline ends. The germline V gene encodes CDR1 SGHKS and CDR2 YYEKEE (reference sequence). CDR3 length: 12 residues. CDR3 sequence (DNA): TGTGCCAGCACCTCTTCTTTGGTAGAACAGTTCTTC. This gives the protein CASTSSLVEQFF.

The rearrangement uses TRBV20-1 and TRBJ2-5; D remains unclear. CDR3 length equals 14 residues. Trimming pared 3 bases from V and 2 bases from J, leaving 13 bases between. From germline, CDR1 is DFQATT and CDR2 SNEGSKA (reference sequence). CDR3 nucleotide sequence: TGCAGTGCTAGTCGCGGCAGTAAGCAAGAGACCCAGTACTTC. Amino acids: CSASRGSKQETQYF.

This chain joins TRBV15 and TRBJ2-7, with D tentatively TRBD2 (5 bases). Germline V gives CDR1 LNHNV, CDR2 YYDKDF (reference sequence). The V end was cut by 0 bases, the J end by 0 bases, with 12 bases between. The CDR3 is 16 amino acids. The CDR3 loop is CATSRDFSADSYEQYF. The CDR3 DNA is TGTGCCACCAGCAGAGATTTTAGCGCTGACTCCTACGAGCAGTACTTC.

In its sample, this clonotype was seen many times. The junction and the germline gene differ at one end; a read error may be behind it. V and J are TRBV20-1 and TRBJ2-1, with D unclear. The CDR3 spans 15 residues. Germline lookup yields CDR1 DFQATT and CDR2 SNEGSKA (reference sequence). CDR3 sequence: CSARDLGISHNEQFF. The CDR3 nucleotides are TGCAGTGCTAGAGATCTTGGCATCTCCCACAATGAGCAGTTCTTC.

Only a few counts were recorded for this clonotype. The chain links TRBV20-1 to TRBJ2-3; D might be TRBD2 (7 bases). CDR1 and CDR2 from the germline V gene are DFQATT and SNEGSKA (reference sequence). V was shortened by 0 bases and J by 5 bases, with 15 bases between the two germline ends. The CDR3 loop spans 15 amino acids. CDR3 in DNA: TGCAGTGCTAGAGATCCCCGGGGGGCAGGAGATACGCAGTATTTT. Residues: CSARDPRGAGDTQYF.

This clonotype showed up many times. This rearrangement joins TRBV4-1 to TRBJ2-3; 7 bases map to TRBD2. After removal of 5 bases from V and 0 bases from J, the junction contained 5 bases not matched to a gene. The germline CDR1 and CDR2 sequences are MGHRA and YSYEKL. This CDR3 has 15 residues. CDR3 sequence reads: CASSYMGGSTDTQYF. The CDR3, as DNA: TGCGCCAGCAGCTACATGGGGGGGAGCACAGATACGCAGTATTTT.

The rearrangement uses TRBV5-1 and TRBJ1-2; the match to TRBD1 covers 7 bases. The V segment lost 4 bases and the J segment 8 bases; nucleotides outside the gene matches: 14. Per germline, CDR1 SGHRS and CDR2 YFSETQ. CDR3 length: 15 residues. The CDR3 DNA sequence: TGCGCCAGCAGCGACCCAGGACAGGAAATTTCCGGCTACACCTTC. Its translation: CASSDPGQEISGYTF.

This clonotype has ten or more counts. The chain is built from TRBV7-2 and TRBJ2-7; no clear D gene. Germline lookup yields CDR1 SGHTA and CDR2 FQGNSA. Trimming took off 3 bases at V and 2 bases at J, with 8 bases between the two ends. CDR3 length equals 13 residues. This CDR3 reads CASSLMAAYEQYF. In nucleotides, the CDR3 is TGTGCCAGCAGCTTGATGGCAGCCTACGAGCAGTACTTC.

The sample holds many counts of this clonotype. The rearrangement joins TRBV28 to TRBJ2-7; 8 nucleotides match TRBD2. Germline CDR1 and CDR2: MDHEN and SYDVKM. The CDR3 runs to 14 residues. With 7 bases clipped from V and 1 base from J, the junction kept 6 bases outside the gene matches. The CDR3 loop is CASTGAGGSYEQYF. The CDR3 DNA reads as TGTGCCAGCACGGGGGCGGGAGGATCCTACGAGCAGTACTTC. Together with reference TRBV28 and TRBJ2-7, the CDR3 gives the full variable domain: DVKVTQSSRYLVKRTGEKVFLECVQDMDHENMFWYRQDPGLGLRLIYFSYDVKMKEKGDIPEGYSVSREKKERFSLILESASTNQTSMYLCASTGAGGSYEQYFGPGTRLTVT.

This clonotype was recorded many times. The chain combines TRBV12-3 or TRBV12-4 with TRBJ1-2; 8 bases are shared with TRBD1. V lost 1 base to trimming and J lost 5 bases; unmatched junction nucleotides: 3. There are 14 residues in the CDR3. CDR3 coding DNA: TGTGCCAGCAGTTTAGGACAGGGGCAGTATGGCTACACCTTC. Its translation is CASSLGQGQYGYTF.

This clonotype showed up many times. The rearrangement uses TRBV14 and TRBJ1-2; 7 positions match TRBD1. V gave up 1 base and J gave up 4 bases; unmatched junction bases: 12. Germline V gene data show CDR1 as SGHDN and CDR2 as FVKESK. This CDR3 comprises 17 residues. CDR3 amino acids: CASSQGPNRGLSYGYTF. The DNA for the CDR3 is TGTGCCAGCAGCCAAGGCCCCAACAGGGGCCTCTCCTATGGCTACACCTTC.

This clonotype has a count of ten or more. V usage is TRBV6-1 and J usage is TRBJ2-4; a weak D match, TRBD1 (7 bases). V lost 5 bases to trimming and J lost 4 bases, with 15 bases between them. The CDR3 totals 15 residues. From germline, CDR1 is MNHNS and CDR2 SASEGT. CDR3 in amino acids: CASSTRQGGKNIQYF. The CDR3 nucleotides read TGTGCCAGCAGTACCAGACAGGGAGGAAAAAACATTCAGTACTTC.

This clonotype was seen only a few times. This sequence joins TRBV7-3 and TRBJ2-7; 7 nucleotides align to TRBD1. CDR1 is SGHTA, CDR2 FQGTGA, per germline. The V gene end was trimmed by 5 bases and the J gene end by 3 bases; junction bases not matched to a gene: 4. The CDR3 contains 13 residues. The CDR3 DNA is TGTGCCAGCAGCGAAGGGACAGACTACGAGCAGTACTTC. Amino acids: CASSEGTDYEQYF.

The rearrangement uses TRBV5-1 and TRBJ2-7; 7 nucleotides align to TRBD1. This CDR3 spans 15 amino acids. CDR1 SGHRS and CDR2 YFSETQ come from the germline V gene. The V gene end was trimmed by 5 bases and the J gene end by 1 base; junction bases not matched to a gene: 9. The CDR3 is CASSYGQERSYEQYF. The CDR3 DNA follows: TGCGCCAGCAGTTACGGACAGGAGAGGTCCTACGAGCAGTACTTC.

This clonotype was counted at least ten times. The gene calls are TRBV11-2 and TRBJ2-5, with 7 bases fitting TRBD2. The CDR3 is 14 amino acids. V lost 2 bases to trimming and J lost 3 bases; unmatched junction nucleotides: 3. Germline V gene data show CDR1 as SGHAT and CDR2 as FQNNGV. In nucleotides, the CDR3 is TGTGCCAGCAGCTTATGGGAGGGGAAAGAGACCCAGTACTTC. It encodes CASSLWEGKETQYF.

This clonotype was found a few times. Possible read error: a much larger clone is one base away. V gene TRBV7-8 combines with J gene TRBJ2-2; 9 bases are shared with TRBD1. From germline, CDR1 is SGHVS and CDR2 FQNEAQ. V lost 5 bases, J lost 5 bases, and 3 bases stayed unmatched. The CDR3 runs 14 residues. For the CDR3, the DNA is TGTGCCAGCAGCGTAGGACAGGGGACCGGGGAGCTGTTTTTT. Translating it yields CASSVGQGTGELFF. The whole variable domain, filled in from reference TRBV7-8 and TRBJ2-2, reads GAGVSQSPRYKVAKRGQDVALRCDPISGHVSLFWYQQALGQGPEFLTYFQNEAQLDKSGLPSDRFFAERPEGSVSTLKIQRTQQEDSAVYLCASSVGQGTGELFFGEGSRLTVL.

The chain joins TRBV19 to TRBJ1-4; D gene uncertain. Germline V gives CDR1 LNHDA, CDR2 SQIVND (reference sequence). Trimming took off 6 bases at V and 7 bases at J, with 15 bases between the two ends. This CDR3 has 14 amino acids. The CDR3 loop reads CASSTSLRGEKLFF. The CDR3 region has the DNA TGTGCCAGTAGCACAAGCCTCCGGGGTGAAAAACTGTTTTTT. The whole variable domain, filled in from reference TRBV19 and TRBJ1-4, reads DGGITQSPKYLFRKEGQNVTLSCEQNLNHDAMYWYRQDPGQGLRLIYYSQIVNDFQKGDIAEGYSVSREKKESFPLTVTSAQKNPTAFYLCASSTSLRGEKLFFGSGTQLSVL.

This clonotype has ten or more counts. The chain couples TRBV7-6 to TRBJ2-2, with D tentatively TRBD1 (5 bases). This CDR3 comprises 13 residues. V gave up 2 bases and J gave up 11 bases, with 12 bases separating them. CDR1 is SGHVS and CDR2 is FNYEAQ in the germline V gene. The chain's CDR3 is CASSLIRGRELFF. As DNA, the CDR3 is TGTGCCAGCAGCTTAATTAGGGGAAGAGAGCTGTTTTTT.

This clonotype was seen at least ten times. The rearrangement joins TRBV4-2 to TRBJ2-7; D unresolved. From germline, CDR1 is LGHNA and CDR2 YNFKEQ. This CDR3 has 15 amino acids. The V gene lost 1 base and the J gene lost 2 bases, with 12 bases spanning the gap. CDR3 nucleotide sequence: TGTGCCAGCAGCCAAGCTCGATCTGGCACCTACGAGCAGTACTTC. This sequence encodes CASSQARSGTYEQYF.

The genes are TRBV6-5 and TRBJ2-5; the match to TRBD2 covers 8 bases. CDR1 MNHEY and CDR2 SVGAGI come from the germline V gene. V gave up 0 bases and J gave up 5 bases; unmatched junction bases: 8. There are 16 residues in the CDR3. CDR3 sequence reads: CASSYSSSGGRETQYF. For the CDR3, the DNA is TGTGCCAGCAGTTACTCGAGCAGCGGGGGACGGGAGACCCAGTACTTC.

This clonotype occurred a few times. This sequence joins TRBV7-2 and TRBJ2-5, with D hard to call. Looked up from germline, CDR1 is SGHTA and CDR2 is FQGNSA. CDR3 length equals 15 residues. The V end was cut by 1 base, the J end by 2 bases, with 11 bases between. The CDR3 region has the DNA TGTGCCAGCAGCTTAGATAGGCCGGCGCAAGAGACCCAGTACTTC. It is translated as CASSLDRPAQETQYF. The full variable domain, in which reference TRBV7-2 and TRBJ2-5 provide the parts outside the CDR3, is GAGVSQSPSNKVTEKGKDVELRCDPISGHTALYWYRQSLGQGLEFLIYFQGNSAPDKSGLPSDRFSAERTGGSVSTLTIQRTQQEDSAVYLCASSLDRPAQETQYFGPGTRLLVL.